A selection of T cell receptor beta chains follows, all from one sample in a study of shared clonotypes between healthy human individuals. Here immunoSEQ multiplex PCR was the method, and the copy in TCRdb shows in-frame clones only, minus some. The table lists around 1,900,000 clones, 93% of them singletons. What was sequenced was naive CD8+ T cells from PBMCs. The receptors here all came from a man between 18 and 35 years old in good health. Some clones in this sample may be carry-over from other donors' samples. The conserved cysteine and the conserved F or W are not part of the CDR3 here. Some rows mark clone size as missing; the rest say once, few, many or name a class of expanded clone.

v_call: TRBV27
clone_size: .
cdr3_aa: ASSFVGGSRQPQH

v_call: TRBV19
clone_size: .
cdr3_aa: ASSSGDWSNQPQH

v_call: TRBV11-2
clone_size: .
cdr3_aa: ASSSGTGKNQPQH

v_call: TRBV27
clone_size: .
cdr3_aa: ASSLPPGGPIGGELF

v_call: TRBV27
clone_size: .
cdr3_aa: ASSHTYRPQPLNYGYT

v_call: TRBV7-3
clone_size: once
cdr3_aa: ASSLYLAGSTDTQY

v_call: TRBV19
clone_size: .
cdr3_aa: ASSTGQVQPQH

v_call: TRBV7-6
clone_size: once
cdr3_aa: ASSLTKKGGEQF

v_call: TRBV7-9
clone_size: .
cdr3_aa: ASSRSSVGGTNTGELF

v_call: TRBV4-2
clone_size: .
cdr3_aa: ASSQANEQY

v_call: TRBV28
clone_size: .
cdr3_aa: ASSFGQAYEQY

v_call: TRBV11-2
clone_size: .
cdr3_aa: ASSLGAAERYEQY

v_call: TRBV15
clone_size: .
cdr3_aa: ATSALPDREDTQY

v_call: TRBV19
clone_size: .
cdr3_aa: AISGGNVNGYT

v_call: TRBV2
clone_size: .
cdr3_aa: ATRGGPQGAQF

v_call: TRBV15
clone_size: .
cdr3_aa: ATSRVKGARRHEQY

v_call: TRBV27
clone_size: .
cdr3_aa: ASSFGQITYEQY

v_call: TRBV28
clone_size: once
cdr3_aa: ASSPWGGTGGLKLF

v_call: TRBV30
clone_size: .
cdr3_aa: AWSRDSYQPQH

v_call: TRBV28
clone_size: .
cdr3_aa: ASSSPLWGDEQF

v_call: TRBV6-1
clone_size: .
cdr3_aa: ASRGAGVVSSAF

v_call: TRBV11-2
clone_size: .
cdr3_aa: ASSLAAPQGVF

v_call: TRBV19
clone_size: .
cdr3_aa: ASSIGQRKEQY

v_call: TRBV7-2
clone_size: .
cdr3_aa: ASSPGLVSYEQY

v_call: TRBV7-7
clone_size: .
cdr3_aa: ASSWSGTSEQY

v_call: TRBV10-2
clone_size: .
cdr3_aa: ASGVGVSGNQPQH

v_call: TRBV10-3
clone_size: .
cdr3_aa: AISDPSGRSHSSYNEQF

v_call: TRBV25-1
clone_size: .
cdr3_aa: ASNQGLLFYEQY

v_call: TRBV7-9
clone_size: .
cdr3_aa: ASRGRRGVTFEDTQY

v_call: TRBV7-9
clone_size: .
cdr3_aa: ASSGTESGNTIY

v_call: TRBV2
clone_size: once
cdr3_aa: ASSEVAASSTDTQY

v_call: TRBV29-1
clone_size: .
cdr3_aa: SVGVRESYEQY

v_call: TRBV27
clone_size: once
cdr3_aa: ASSLGSSGSYEQY

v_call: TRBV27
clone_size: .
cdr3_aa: ASSPLQGLGLYEQY

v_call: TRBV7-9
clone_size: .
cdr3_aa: ASSLVLGGGHNQPQH

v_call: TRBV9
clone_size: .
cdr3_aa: ASSQTPGLAAQETQY

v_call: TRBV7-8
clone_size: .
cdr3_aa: ASSPLDYYEQY

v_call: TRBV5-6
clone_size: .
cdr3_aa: ASSLGGITYEQY

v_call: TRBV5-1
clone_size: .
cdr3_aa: ASSLERTSSGNTIY

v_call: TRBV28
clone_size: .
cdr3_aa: ASSFLGRGAGKSIEQY

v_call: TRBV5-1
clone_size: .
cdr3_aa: ASSLRPGLAGTGELF

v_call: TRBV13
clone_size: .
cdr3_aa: ASSLSDSFSGNTIY

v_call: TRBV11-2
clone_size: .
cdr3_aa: ASSLDSARVITGELF